This TCR beta chain was sequenced for a study of CD8+CD57+ T cells in acquired aplastic anemia. CDR3 and TCR beta VDJ profiling relied on genomic DNA as the template. TCRdb itself ran the reads through MiXCR, one entry per CDR3 protein. The data show over 150,000 distinct CDR3 sequences, around 50% seen once. The sample holds a few counts of this clonotype. This TCR was sampled from a human donor in good health, serving as a control. Sequencing was performed on sorted CD4+, CD8+, or CD8+CD57+ T cells (not recorded which) from PBMCs.

The CDR3 sequence is CATSRDTGSYEQYF. DNA for the CDR3: TGTGCCACCAGCAGAGATACAGGGTCGTACGAGCAGTACTTC. The V gene is TRBV15, the J gene TRBJ2-7; a weak D match, TRBD1 (6 bases). The CDR3 consists of 14 residues. Trimming shortened V by 0 bases and J by 4 bases, and 10 bases separated the two germline ends. The V gene's germline CDR1 is LNHNV and CDR2 YYDKDF (reference sequence). The variable domain in full, completed from reference TRBV15 and TRBJ2-7, reads DAMVIQNPRYQVTQFGKPVTLSCSQTLNHNVMYWYQQKSSQAPKLLFHYYDKDFNNEADTPDNFQSRRPNTSFCFLDIRSPGLGDTAMYLCATSRDTGSYEQYFGPGTRLTVT.